This TCR beta chain comes out of a study of T-cell reconstitution after alpha-beta-depleted transplantation in children. It was with unique molecular identifiers that the TCRbeta library was prepared. In TCRdb, the PCR reads were re-called with MiXCR into one record per CDR3 protein. This table holds 700,000 to 850,000 distinct CDR3 sequences, roughly 15% found once. Sequencing was performed on PBMCs, mostly from graft donor cells, taken 360 days after TCRalphabeta/CD19-depleted stem cell transplant. The sequence was obtained from a male patient between 5 and 17 years old who had a stem cell transplant for acute lymphoblastic leukemia, so the T cells may come from the graft donor.

For the CDR3, the DNA is TGCGCCAGCAGTCCTACAGCCACAGATACGCAGTATTTT. Translating it yields CASSPTATDTQYF. The chain employs TRBV5-1 and TRBJ2-3; D not certain. The CDR3 extends over 13 amino acids. V lost 5 bases, J lost 2 bases, and 9 bases lay in between. Germline CDR1 is SGHRS and CDR2 is YFSETQ.